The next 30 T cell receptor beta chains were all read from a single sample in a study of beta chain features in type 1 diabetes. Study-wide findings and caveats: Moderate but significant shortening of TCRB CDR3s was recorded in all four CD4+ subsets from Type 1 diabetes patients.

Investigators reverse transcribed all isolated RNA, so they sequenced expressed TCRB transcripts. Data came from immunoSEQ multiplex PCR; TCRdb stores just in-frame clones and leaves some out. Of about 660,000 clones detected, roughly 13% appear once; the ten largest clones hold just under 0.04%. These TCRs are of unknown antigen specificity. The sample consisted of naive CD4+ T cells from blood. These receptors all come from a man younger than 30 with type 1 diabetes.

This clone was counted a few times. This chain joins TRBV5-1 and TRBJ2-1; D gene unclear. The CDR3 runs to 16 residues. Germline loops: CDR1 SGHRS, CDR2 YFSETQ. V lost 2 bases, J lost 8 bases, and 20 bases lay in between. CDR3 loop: CASSLRGIMGWDEQFF. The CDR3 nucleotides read TGCGCCAGCAGCTTACGTGGGATTATGGGTTGGGATGAGCAGTTCTTC.

The CDR3 DNA reads TGTGCCAGCAGCGTGGAACAGAACTATGGCTACACCTTC. Its protein product is CASSVEQNYGYTF. The chain employs TRBV9 and TRBJ1-2, with unresolved D. V lost 2 bases, J lost 2 bases, and 7 bases lay in between. Germline V CDR1 and CDR2: SGDLS, YYNGEE. There are 13 residues in the CDR3.

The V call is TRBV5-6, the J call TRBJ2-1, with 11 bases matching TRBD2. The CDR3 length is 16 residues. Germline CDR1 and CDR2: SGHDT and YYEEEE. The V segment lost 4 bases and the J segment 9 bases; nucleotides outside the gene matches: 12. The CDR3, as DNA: TGTGCCAGCAGCGTGTACCCGGGTGGACTAGCGGGTGAGCAGTTCTTC. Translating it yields CASSVYPGGLAGEQFF.

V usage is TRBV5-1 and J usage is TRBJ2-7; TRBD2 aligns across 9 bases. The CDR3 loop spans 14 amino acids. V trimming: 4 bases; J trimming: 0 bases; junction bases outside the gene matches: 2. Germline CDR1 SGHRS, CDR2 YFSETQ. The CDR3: CASSAGGSSYEQYF. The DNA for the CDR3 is TGCGCCAGCAGCGCGGGAGGGAGCTCCTACGAGCAGTACTTC.

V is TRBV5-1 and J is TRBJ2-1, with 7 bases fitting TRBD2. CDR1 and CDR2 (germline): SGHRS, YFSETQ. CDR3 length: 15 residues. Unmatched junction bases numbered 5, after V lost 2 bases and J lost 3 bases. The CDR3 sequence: CASSFGLADYNEQFF. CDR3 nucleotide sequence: TGCGCCAGCAGCTTTGGCCTAGCGGACTACAATGAGCAGTTCTTC.

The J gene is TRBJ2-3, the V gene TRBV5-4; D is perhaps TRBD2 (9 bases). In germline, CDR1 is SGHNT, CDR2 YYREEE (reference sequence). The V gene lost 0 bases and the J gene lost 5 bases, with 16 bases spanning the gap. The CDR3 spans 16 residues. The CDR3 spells CASSLGPSGTGDTQYF. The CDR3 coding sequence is TGTGCCAGCAGCTTGGGTCCTAGCGGGACAGGAGATACGCAGTATTTT.

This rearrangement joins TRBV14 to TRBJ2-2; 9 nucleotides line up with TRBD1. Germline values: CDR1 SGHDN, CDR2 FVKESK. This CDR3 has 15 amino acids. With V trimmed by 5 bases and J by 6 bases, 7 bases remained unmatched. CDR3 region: CASSFRDRAAGELFF. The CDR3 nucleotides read TGTGCCAGCAGCTTTCGGGACAGGGCGGCCGGGGAGCTGTTTTTT.

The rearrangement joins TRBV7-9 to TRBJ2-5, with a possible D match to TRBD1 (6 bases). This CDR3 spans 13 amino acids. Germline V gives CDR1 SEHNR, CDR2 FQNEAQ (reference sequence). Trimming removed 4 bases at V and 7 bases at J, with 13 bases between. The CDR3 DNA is TGTGCCAGCAGCTCCGGGACACCCGGGACCCAGTACTTC. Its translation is CASSSGTPGTQYF. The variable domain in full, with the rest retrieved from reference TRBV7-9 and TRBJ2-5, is DTGVSQNPRHKITKRGQNVTFRCDPISEHNRLYWYRQTLGQGPEFLTYFQNEAQLEKSRLLSDRFSAERPKGSFSTLEIQRTEQGDSAMYLCASSSGTPGTQYFGPGTRLLVL.

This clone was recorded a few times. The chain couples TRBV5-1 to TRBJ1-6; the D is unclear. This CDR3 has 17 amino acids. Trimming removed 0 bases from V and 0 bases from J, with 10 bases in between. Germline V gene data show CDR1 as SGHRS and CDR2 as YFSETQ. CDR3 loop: CASSLARGSSYNSPLHF. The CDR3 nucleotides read TGCGCCAGCAGCTTGGCCAGAGGGAGCTCCTATAATTCACCCCTCCACTTT.

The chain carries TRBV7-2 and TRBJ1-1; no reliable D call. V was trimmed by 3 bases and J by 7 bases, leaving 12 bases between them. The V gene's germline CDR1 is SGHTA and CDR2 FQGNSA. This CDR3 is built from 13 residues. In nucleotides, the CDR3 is TGTGCCAGCAGCTTGGCAGGACGCCTTGAAGCTTTCTTT. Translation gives CASSLAGRLEAFF.

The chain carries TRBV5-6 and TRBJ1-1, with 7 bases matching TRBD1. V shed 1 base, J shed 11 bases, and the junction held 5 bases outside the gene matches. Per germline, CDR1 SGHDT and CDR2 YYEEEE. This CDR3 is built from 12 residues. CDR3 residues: CASSLFGTDAFF. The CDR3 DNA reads TGTGCCAGCAGCTTGTTCGGGACAGATGCTTTCTTT.

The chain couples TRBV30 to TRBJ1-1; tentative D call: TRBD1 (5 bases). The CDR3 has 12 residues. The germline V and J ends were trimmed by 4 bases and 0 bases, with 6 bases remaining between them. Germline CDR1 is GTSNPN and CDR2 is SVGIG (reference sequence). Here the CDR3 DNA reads TGTGCCTGGAACAGGTTGAACACTGAAGCTTTCTTT. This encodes CAWNRLNTEAFF. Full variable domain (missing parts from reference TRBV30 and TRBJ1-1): SQTIHQWPATLVQPVGSPLSLECTVEGTSNPNLYWYRQAAGRGLQLLFYSVGIGQISSEVPQNLSASRPQDRQFILSSKKLLLSDSGFYLCAWNRLNTEAFFGQGTRLTVV.

For the CDR3, the DNA is TGTGCCAGCAGCCCACAGGGTTACACCGGGGAGCTGTTTTTT. Amino acids: CASSPQGYTGELFF. The chain employs TRBV7-9 and TRBJ2-2, with a weak D call TRBD1 (6 bases). The germline V gene encodes CDR1 SEHNR and CDR2 FQNEAQ (reference sequence). Trimming removed 5 bases from V and 3 bases from J, with 10 bases in between. The CDR3 length is 14 residues. The full variable domain, rest sourced from reference TRBV7-9 and TRBJ2-2, is DTGVSQNPRHKITKRGQNVTFRCDPISEHNRLYWYRQTLGQGPEFLTYFQNEAQLEKSRLLSDRFSAERPKGSFSTLEIQRTEQGDSAMYLCASSPQGYTGELFFGEGSRLTVL.

The CDR3 DNA follows: TGTGCCAGCAGCCCGCAGGGGGAGAGGTACACCTTC. Translated, it gives CASSPQGERYTF. This rearrangement joins TRBV27 to TRBJ1-2; 7 bases are shared with TRBD1. Germline V CDR1 and CDR2: MNHEY, SMNVEV (reference sequence). The CDR3 extends over 12 amino acids. J was trimmed by 11 bases and V by 6 bases; bases with no gene match: 9.

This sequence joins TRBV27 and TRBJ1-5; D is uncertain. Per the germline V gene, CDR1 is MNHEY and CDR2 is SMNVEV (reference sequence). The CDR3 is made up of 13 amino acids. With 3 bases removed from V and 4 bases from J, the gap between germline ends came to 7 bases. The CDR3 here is CASSFKLNQPQHF. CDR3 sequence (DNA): TGTGCCAGCAGTTTCAAGCTTAATCAGCCCCAGCATTTT.

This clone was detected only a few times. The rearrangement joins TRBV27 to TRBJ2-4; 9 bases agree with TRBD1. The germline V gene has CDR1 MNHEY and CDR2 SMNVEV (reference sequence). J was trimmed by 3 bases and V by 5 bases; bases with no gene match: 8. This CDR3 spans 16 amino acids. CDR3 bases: TGTGCCAGCAGTCCCAACCCGGGACAGGGCAAAAACATTCAGTACTTC. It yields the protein CASSPNPGQGKNIQYF.

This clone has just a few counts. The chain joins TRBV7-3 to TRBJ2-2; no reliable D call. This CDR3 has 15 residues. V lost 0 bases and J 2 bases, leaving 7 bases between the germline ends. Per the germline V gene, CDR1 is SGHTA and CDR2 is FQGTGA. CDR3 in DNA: TGTGCCAGCAGCTTAACCGCAGGCAACACCGGGGAGCTGTTTTTT. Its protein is CASSLTAGNTGELFF. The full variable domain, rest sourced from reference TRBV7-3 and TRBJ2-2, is GAGVSQTPSNKVTEKGKYVELRCDPISGHTALYWYRQSLGQGPEFLIYFQGTGAADDSGLPNDRFFAVRPEGSVSTLKIQRTERGDSAVYLCASSLTAGNTGELFFGEGSRLTVL.

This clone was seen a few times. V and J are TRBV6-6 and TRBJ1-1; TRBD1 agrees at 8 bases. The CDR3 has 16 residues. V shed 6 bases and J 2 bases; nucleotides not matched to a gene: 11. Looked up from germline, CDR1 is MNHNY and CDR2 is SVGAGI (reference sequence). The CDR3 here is CASSPVPGGANTEAFF. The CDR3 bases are TGTGCCAGCAGCCCCGTGCCAGGGGGCGCAAACACTGAAGCTTTCTTT.

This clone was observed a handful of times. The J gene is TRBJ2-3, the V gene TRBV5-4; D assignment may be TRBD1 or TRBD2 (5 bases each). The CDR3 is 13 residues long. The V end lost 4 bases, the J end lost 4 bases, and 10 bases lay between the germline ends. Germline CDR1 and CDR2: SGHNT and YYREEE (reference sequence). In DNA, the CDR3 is TGTGCCAGCAGCCCAGGGACCGCAGATACGCAGTATTTT. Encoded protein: CASSPGTADTQYF.

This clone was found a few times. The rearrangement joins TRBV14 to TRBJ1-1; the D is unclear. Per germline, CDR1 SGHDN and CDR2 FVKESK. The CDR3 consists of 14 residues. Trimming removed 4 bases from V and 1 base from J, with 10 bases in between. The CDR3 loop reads CASSRERTNTEAFF. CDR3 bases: TGTGCCAGCAGCCGAGAGAGAACGAACACTGAAGCTTTCTTT.

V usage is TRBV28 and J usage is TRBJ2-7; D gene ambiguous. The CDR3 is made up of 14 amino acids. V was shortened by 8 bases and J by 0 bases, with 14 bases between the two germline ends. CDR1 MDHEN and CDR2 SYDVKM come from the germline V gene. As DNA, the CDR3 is TGTGCCAGCCTAGGGCGCAGGCGCTCCTACGAGCAGTACTTC. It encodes CASLGRRRSYEQYF.

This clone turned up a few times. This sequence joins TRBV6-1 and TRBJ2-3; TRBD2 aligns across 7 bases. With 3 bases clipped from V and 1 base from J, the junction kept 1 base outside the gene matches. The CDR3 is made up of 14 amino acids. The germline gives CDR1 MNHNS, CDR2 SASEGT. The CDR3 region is CASSEAGGTDTQYF. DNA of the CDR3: TGTGCCAGCAGTGAGGCGGGGGGCACAGATACGCAGTATTTT.

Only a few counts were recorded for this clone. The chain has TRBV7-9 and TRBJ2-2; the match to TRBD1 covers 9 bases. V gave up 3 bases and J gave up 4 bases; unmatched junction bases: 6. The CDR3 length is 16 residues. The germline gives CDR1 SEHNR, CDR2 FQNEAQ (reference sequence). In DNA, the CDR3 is TGTGCCAGCAGCTTCCTGGACAGGGGAGGCACCGGGGAGCTGTTTTTT. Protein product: CASSFLDRGGTGELFF.

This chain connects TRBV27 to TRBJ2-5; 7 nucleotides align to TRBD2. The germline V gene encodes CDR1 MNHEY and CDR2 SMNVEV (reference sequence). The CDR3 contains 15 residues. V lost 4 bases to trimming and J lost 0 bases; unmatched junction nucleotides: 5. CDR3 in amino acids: CASSYSGRDQETQYF. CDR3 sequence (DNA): TGTGCCAGCAGTTATTCGGGGAGGGACCAAGAGACCCAGTACTTC.

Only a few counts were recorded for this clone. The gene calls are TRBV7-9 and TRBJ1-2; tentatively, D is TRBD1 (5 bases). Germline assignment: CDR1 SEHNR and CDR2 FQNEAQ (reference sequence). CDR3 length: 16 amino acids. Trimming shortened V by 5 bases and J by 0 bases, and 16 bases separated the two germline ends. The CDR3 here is CASSPWGSTSNYGYTF. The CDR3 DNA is TGTGCCAGCAGCCCATGGGGGAGTACATCTAACTATGGCTACACCTTC.

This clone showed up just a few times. CDR3 region: CASPVRDSSRETQYF. DNA for the CDR3: TGTGCCAGCCCCGTCCGGGACTCAAGTCGGGAGACCCAGTACTTC. This rearrangement joins TRBV2 to TRBJ2-5, with D possibly matching TRBD2 (6 bases). V was trimmed by 8 bases and J by 5 bases, leaving 21 bases between them. The CDR3 runs to 15 residues. Looked up from germline, CDR1 is SNHLY and CDR2 is FYNNEI.

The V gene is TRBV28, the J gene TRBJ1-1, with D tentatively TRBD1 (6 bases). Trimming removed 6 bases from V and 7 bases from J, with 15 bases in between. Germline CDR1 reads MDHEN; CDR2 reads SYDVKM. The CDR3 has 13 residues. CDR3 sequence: CASRQNFRGEAFF. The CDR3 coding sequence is TGTGCCAGCAGGCAAAATTTCAGGGGTGAAGCTTTCTTT.

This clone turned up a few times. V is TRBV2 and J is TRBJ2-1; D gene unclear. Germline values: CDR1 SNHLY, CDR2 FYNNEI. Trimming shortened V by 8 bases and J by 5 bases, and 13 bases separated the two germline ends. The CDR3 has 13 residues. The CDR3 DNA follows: TGTGCCAGCTCAATAACCCGAGACAATGAGCAGTTCTTC. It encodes CASSITRDNEQFF.

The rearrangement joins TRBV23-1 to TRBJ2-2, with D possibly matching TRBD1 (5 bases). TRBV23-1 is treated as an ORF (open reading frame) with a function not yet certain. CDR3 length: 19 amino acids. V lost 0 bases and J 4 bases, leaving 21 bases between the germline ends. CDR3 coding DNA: TGCGCCAGCAGTCAATCCAAACTGTTTATAAGGGGTAGCACCGGGGAGCTGTTTTTT. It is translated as CASSQSKLFIRGSTGELFF.

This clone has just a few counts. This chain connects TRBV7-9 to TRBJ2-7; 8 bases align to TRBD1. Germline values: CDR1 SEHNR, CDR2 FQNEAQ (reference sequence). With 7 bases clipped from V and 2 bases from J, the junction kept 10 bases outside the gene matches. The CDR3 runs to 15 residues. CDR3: CASTLGTGLTYEQYF. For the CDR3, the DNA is TGTGCCAGCACACTAGGGACAGGCCTCACCTACGAGCAGTACTTC.